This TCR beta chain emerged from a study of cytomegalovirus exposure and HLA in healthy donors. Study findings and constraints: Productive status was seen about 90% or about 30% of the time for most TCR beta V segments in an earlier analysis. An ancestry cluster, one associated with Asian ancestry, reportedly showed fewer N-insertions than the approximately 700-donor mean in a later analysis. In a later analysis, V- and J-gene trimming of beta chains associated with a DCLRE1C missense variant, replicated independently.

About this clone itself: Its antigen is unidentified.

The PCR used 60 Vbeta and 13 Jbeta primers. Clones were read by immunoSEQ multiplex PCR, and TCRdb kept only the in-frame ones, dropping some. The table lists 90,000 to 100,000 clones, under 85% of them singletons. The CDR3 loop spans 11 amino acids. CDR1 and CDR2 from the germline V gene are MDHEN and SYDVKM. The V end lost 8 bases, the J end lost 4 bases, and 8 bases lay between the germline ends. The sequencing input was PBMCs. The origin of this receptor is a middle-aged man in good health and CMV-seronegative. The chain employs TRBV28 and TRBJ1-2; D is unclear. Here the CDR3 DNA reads TGTGCCAGCCAGGCAGTCTATGGCTACACCTTC. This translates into CASQAVYGYTF.